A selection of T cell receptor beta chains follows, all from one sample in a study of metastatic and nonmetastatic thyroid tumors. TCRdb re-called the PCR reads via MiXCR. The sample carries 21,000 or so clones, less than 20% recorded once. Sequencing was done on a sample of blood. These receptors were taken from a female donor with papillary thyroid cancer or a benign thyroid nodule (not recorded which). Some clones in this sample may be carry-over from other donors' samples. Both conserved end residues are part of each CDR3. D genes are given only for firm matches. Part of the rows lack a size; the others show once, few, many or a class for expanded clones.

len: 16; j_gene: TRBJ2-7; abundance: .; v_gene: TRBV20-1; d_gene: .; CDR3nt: TGCAGTGCTAGAGTAGTCGGCGGGATTAACTCCTACGAGCAGTACTTC; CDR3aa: CSARVVGGINSYEQYF
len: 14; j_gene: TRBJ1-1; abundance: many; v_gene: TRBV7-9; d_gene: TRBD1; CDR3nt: TGTGCCAGCAGCTTCCAGGGGGTAGGGACTGAAGCTTTCTTT; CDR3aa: CASSFQGVGTEAFF
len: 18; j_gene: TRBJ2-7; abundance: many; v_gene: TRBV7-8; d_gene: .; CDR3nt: TGTGCCAGCAGCTCCATGGGGGAAGTTCCGGGACGTTCCTACGAGCAGTACTTC; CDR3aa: CASSSMGEVPGRSYEQYF
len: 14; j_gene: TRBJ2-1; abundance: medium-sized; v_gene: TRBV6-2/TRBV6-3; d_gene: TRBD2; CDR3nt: TGTGCCAGCAGTTACCGAATGGGGGGGGAGGAGCAGTTCTTC; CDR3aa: CASSYRMGGEEQFF
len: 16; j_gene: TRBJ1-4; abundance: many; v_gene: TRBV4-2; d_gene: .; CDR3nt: TGTGCCAGCAGCCAAGAATCTACTACAACTAATGAAAAACTGTTTTTT; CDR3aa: CASSQESTTTNEKLFF
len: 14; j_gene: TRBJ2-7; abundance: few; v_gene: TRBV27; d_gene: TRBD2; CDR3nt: TGTGCCAGCAGTCCACTAGCGGGATCCCACGAGCAGTACTTC; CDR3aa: CASSPLAGSHEQYF
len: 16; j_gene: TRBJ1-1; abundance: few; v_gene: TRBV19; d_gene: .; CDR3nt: TGTGTCAGTAATATTGGAACAGGAGGTATGAACGCTGAAGCTTTCTTT; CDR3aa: CVSNIGTGGMNAEAFF
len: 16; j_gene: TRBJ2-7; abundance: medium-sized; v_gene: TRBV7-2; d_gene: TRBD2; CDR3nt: TGTGCCAGCAGCTTAATTGGGGGGAGGGAATGGTACGAGCAGTACTTC; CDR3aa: CASSLIGGREWYEQYF
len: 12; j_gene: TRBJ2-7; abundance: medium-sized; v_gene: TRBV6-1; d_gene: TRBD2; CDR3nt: TGTGCCAGCGGCGGGGGGGGGTACGAGCAGTACTTC; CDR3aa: CASGGGGYEQYF
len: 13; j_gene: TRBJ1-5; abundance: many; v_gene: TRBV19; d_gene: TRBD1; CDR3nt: TGTGCCAGTACCCCCGACAGGGGTCAGCCCCAGCATTTT; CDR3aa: CASTPDRGQPQHF
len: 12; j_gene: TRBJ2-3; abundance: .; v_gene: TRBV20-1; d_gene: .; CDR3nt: TGCAGTGCTAGAACTGAATTGGATACGCAGTATTTT; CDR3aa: CSARTELDTQYF
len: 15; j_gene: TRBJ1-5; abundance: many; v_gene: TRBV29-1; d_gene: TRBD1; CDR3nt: TGCAGCGCCACAACCGGGACAGGTGGCAATCAGCCCCAGCATTTT; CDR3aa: CSATTGTGGNQPQHF
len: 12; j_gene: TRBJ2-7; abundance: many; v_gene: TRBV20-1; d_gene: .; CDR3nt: TGCAGTGCTAGATTTGGACCCTACGAGCAGTACTTC; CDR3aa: CSARFGPYEQYF
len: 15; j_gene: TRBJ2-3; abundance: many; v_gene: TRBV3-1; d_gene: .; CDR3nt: TGTGCCAGCAGCCAACAGGGGCGCCAGGGAGATACGCAGTATTTT; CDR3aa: CASSQQGRQGDTQYF
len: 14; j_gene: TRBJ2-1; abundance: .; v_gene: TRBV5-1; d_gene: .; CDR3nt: TGCGCCAGCAGTACGATTCAGGGGAGCAATGAGCAGTTCTTC; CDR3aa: CASSTIQGSNEQFF
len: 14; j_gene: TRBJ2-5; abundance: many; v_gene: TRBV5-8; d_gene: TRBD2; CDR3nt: TGTGCCAGCAGCTCCGGGACTAGGAGGGGGACCCAGTACTTC; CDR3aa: CASSSGTRRGTQYF
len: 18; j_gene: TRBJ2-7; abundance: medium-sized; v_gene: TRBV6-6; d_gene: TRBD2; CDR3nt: TGTGCCAGCAGCTATTCGCCCCCTAGCGGGGGGCTCTCCTACGAGCAGTACTTC; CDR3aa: CASSYSPPSGGLSYEQYF
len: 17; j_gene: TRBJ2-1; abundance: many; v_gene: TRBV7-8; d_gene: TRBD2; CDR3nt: TGTGCCAGCGCCCCCCGGGGGGGCGGATTAATAAGTAATGAGCAGTTCTTC; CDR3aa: CASAPRGGGLISNEQFF
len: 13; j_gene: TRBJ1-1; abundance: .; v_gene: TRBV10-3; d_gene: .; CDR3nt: TGCGCCATCAGTAGGACAGAGAACACTGAAGCTTTCTTT; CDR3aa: CAISRTENTEAFF
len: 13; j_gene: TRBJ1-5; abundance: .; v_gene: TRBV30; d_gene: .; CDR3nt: TGTGCCTGGAGTGGTGAGGCCAAACAGACCCAGCATTTT; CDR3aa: CAWSGEAKQTQHF
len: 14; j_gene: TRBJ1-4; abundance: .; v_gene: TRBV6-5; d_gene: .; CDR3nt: TGTGCCATCAGTTACTCAGGCCGAGATGGGAAGCTGTTTTTT; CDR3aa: CAISYSGRDGKLFF
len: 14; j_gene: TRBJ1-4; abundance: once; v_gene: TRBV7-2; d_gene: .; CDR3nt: TGTGCTAGCAGTATGAGGACGTCTAATGAAAAACTGTTTTTT; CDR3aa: CASSMRTSNEKLFF
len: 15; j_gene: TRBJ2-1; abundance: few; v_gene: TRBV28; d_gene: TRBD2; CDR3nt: TGTGCCAGCAGTCGTAGCGGGAGGTTTTACAATGAGCAGTTCTTC; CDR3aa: CASSRSGRFYNEQFF
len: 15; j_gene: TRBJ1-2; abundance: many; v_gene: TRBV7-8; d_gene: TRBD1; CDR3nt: TGTGCCAGCAGCCCAAGGACAGGGACAACTGATGGCTACACCTTC; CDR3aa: CASSPRTGTTDGYTF
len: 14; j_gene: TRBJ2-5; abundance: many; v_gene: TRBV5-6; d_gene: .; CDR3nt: TGTGCCAGCAGCCCCCAGGGATCGAGAGAGACCCAGTACTTC; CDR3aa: CASSPQGSRETQYF
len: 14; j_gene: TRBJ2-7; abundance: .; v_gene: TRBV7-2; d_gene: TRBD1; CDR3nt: TGTGCCAGCAGCCCTTGGACAGGACCCTACGAGCAGTACTTC; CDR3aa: CASSPWTGPYEQYF
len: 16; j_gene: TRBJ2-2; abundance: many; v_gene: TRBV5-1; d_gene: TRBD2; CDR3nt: TGCGCCAGCAGCTTAACGACTAGCGTCGACACCGGGGAGCTGTTTTTT; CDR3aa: CASSLTTSVDTGELFF
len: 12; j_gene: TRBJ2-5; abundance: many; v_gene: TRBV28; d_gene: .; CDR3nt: TGTGCCAGCAGTTTAGACGGCGAGACCCAGTACTTC; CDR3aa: CASSLDGETQYF
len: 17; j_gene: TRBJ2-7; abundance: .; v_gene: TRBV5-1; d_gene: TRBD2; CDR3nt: TGCACCAGCAGCTGGCGACTAGCGGGAGGAAGGGGTAACGAGCAGTACTTC; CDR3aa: CTSSWRLAGGRGNEQYF
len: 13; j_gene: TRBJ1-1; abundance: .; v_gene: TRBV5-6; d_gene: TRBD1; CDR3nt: TGTGCCATCAGCTTGACAGGGTGCACTGAAGCTTTCTTT; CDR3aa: CAISLTGCTEAFF
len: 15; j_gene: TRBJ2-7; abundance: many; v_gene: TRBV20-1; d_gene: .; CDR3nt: TGCAGTGCTAGGCCCGGGACCTTGAGCACCTACGAGCAGTACTTC; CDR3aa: CSARPGTLSTYEQYF
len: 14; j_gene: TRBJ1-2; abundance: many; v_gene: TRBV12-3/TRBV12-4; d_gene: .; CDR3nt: TGTGCCAGCAGTTTCTCTGACACGAACTATGGCTACACCTTC; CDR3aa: CASSFSDTNYGYTF
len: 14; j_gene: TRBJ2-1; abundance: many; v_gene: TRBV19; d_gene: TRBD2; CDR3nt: TGTGCCAGTAGTAGCGGGAGATTGAACAATGAGCAGTTCTTC; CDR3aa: CASSSGRLNNEQFF
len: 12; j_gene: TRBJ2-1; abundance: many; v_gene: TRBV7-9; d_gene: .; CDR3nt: TGTGCCAGCAGCTTATTGGGGCGGGAGCAGTTCTTC; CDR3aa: CASSLLGREQFF